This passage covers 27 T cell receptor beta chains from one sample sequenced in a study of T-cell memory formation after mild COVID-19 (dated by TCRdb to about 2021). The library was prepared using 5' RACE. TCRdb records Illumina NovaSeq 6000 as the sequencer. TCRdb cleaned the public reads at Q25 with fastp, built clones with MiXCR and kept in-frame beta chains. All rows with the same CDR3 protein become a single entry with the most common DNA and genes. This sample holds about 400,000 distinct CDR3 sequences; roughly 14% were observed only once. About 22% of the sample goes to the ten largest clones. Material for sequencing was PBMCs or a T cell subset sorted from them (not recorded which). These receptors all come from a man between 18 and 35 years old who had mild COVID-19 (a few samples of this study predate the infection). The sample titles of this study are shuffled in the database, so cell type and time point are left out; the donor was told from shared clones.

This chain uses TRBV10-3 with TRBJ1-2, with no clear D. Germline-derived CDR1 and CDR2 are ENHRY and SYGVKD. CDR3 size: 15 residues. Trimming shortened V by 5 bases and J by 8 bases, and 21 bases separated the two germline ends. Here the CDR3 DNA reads TGTGCCATCAGTCAATTTGCTCCCCCCGCGGGCGGCTACACCTTC. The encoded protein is CAISQFAPPAGGYTF.

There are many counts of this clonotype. Here the CDR3 reads CASSHQAGNTIYF. The CDR3 DNA is TGCGCCAGCAGCCACCAGGCTGGAAACACCATATATTTT. The chain uses TRBV4-1 and TRBJ1-3; D is uncertain. The V end lost 3 bases, the J end lost 2 bases, and 5 bases lay between the germline ends. Germline lookup yields CDR1 MGHRA and CDR2 YSYEKL. This CDR3 contains 13 residues.

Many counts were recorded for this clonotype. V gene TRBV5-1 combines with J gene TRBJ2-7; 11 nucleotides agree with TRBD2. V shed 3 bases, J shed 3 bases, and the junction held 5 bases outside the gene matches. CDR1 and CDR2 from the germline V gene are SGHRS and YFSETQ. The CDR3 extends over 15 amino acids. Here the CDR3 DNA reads TGCGCCAGCAGCTCCACTAGCGGGGGTGACTACGAGCAGTACTTC. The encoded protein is CASSSTSGGDYEQYF. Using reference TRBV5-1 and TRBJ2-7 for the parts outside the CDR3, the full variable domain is KAGVTQTPRYLIKTRGQQVTLSCSPISGHRSVSWYQQTPGQGLQFLFEYFSETQRNKGNFPGRFSGRQFSNSRSEMNVSTLELGDSALYLCASSSTSGGDYEQYFGPGTRLTVT.

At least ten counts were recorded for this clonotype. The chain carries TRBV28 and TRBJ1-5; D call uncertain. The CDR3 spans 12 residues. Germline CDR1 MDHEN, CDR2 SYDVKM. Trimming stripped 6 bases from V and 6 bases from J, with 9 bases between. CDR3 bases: TGTGCCAGCAGCTCCTCAGGTCAGCCCCAGCATTTT. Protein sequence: CASSSSGQPQHF.

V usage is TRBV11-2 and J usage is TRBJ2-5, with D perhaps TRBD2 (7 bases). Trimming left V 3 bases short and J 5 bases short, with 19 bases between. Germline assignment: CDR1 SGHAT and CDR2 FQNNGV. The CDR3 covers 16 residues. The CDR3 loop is CASSFGLAVQGETQYF. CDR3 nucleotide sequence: TGTGCCAGCAGCTTCGGGCTAGCGGTTCAGGGGGAGACCCAGTACTTC.

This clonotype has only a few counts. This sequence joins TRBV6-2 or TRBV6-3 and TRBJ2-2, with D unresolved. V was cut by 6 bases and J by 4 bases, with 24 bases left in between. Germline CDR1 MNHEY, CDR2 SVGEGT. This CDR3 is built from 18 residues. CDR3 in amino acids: CASSLPRFRLRGTGELFF. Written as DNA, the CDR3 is TGTGCCAGCAGCCTTCCACGTTTCAGGTTACGAGGCACCGGGGAGCTGTTTTTT.

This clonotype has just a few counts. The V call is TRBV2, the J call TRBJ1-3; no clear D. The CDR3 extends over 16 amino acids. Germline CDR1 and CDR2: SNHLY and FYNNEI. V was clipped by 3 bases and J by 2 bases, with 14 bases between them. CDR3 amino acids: CASSEDMMAAGNTIYF. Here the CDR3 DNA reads TGTGCCAGCAGTGAGGATATGATGGCAGCTGGAAACACCATATATTTT.

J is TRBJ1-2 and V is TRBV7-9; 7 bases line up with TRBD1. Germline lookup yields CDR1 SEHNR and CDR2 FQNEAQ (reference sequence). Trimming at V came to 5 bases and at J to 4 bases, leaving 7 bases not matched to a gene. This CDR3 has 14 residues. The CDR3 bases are TGTGCCAGCAGCCAAGGCTGGGACAGCTATGGCTACACCTTC. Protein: CASSQGWDSYGYTF.

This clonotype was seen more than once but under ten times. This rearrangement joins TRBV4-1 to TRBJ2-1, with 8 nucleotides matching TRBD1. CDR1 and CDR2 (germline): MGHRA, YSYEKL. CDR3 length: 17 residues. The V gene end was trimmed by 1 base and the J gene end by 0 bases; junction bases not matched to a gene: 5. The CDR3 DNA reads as TGCGCCAGCAGCCAAGCCCGGGACAGGAGCTCCTACAATGAGCAGTTCTTC. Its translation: CASSQARDRSSYNEQFF.

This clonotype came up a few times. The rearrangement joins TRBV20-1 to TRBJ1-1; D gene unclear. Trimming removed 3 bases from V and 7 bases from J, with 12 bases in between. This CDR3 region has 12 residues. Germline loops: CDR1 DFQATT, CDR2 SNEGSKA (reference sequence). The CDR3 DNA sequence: TGCAGTGCTAGCCGGGGATCGGATGAAGCTTTCTTT. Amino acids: CSASRGSDEAFF.

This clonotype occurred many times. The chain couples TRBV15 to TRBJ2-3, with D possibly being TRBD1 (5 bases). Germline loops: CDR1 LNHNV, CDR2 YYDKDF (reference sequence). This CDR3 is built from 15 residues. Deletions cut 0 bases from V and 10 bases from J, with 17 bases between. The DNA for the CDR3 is TGTGCCACCAGCAGAGATAGGGGAACAGGTCTTTCGCAGTATTTT. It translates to CATSRDRGTGLSQYF.

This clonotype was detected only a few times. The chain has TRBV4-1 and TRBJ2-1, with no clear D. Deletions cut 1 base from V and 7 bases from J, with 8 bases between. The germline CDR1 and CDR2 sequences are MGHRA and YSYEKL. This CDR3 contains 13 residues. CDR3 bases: TGCGCCAGCAGCCAAGTTTTGGTGAATGAGCAGTTCTTC. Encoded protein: CASSQVLVNEQFF.

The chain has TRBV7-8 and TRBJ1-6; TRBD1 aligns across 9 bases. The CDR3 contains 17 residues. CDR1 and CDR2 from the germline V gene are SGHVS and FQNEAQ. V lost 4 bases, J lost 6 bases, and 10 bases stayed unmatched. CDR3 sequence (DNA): TGTGCCAGCAGCTCAGCGACAGGGGGTTCCCGTAATTCACCCCTCCACTTT. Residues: CASSSATGGSRNSPLHF.

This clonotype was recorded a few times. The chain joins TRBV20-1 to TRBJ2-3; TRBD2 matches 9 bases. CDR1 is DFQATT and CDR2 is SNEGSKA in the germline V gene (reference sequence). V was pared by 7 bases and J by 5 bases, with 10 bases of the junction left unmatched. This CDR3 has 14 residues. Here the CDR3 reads CSVPRGGLGDTQYF. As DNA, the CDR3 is TGCAGTGTGCCGCGGGGGGGTCTGGGAGATACGCAGTATTTT.

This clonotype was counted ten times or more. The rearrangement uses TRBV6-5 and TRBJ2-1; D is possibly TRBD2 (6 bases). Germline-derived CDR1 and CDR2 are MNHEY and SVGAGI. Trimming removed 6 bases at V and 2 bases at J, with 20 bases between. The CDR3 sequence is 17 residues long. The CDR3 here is CASSPLPSAFAYNEQFF. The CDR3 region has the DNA TGTGCCAGCAGCCCACTTCCTAGCGCCTTCGCCTACAATGAGCAGTTCTTC.

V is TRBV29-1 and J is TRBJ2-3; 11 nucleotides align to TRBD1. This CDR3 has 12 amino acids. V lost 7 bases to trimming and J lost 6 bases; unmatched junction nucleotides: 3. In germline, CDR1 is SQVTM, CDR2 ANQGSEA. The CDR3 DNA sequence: TGCAGCGCGGGACAGGGGGGGGATACGCAGTATTTT. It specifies CSAGQGGDTQYF.

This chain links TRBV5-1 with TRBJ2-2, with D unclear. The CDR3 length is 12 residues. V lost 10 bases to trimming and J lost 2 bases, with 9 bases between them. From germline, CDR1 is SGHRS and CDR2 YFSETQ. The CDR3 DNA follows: TGCGCCTGCACCACAAACACCGGGGAGCTGTTTTTT. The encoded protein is CACTTNTGELFF.

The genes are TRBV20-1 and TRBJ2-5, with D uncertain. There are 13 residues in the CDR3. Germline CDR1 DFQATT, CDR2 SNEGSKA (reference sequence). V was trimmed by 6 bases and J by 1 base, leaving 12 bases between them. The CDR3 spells CSALRRAQETQYF. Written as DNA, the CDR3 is TGCAGTGCCCTGAGACGGGCCCAAGAGACCCAGTACTTC.

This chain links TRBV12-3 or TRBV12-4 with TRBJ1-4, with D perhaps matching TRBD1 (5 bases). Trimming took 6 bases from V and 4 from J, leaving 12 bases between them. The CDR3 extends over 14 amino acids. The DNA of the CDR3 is TGTGCCAGCAGGGGAGACAGACATAATGAAAAACTGTTTTTT. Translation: CASRGDRHNEKLFF.

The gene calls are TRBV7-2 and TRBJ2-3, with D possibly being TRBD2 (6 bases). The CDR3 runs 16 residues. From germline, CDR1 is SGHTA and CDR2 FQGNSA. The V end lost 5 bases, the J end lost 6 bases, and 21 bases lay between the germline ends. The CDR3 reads CASSPSSGGELDTQYF. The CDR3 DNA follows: TGTGCCAGCAGCCCCAGTTCGGGCGGGGAGCTCGATACGCAGTATTTT.

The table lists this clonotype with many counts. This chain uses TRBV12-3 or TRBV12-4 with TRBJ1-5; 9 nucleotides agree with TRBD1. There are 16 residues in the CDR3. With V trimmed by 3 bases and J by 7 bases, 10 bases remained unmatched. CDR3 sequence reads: CASSFGDRVSGQPQHF. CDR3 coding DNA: TGTGCCAGCAGTTTCGGGGACAGGGTTTCGGGGCAGCCCCAGCATTTT.

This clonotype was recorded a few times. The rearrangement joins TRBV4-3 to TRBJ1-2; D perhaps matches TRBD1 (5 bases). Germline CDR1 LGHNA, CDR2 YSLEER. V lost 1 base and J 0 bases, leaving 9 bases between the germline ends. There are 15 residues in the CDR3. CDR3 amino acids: CASSQGQTANYGYTF. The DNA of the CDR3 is TGCGCCAGCAGCCAAGGTCAGACAGCTAACTATGGCTACACCTTC.

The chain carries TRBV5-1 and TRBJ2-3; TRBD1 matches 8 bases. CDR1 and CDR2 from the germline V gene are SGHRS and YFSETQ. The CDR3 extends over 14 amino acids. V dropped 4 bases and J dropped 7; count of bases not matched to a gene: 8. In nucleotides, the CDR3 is TGCGCCAGCAGCACGGACAGGGCCGGCAATACGCAGTATTTT. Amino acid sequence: CASSTDRAGNTQYF.

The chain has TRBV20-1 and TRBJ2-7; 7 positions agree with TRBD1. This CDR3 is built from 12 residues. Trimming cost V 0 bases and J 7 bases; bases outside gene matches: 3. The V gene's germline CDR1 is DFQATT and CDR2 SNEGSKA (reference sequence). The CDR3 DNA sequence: TGCAGTGCTAGAGAACAGGGGTGGGAGCAGTACTTC. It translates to CSAREQGWEQYF.

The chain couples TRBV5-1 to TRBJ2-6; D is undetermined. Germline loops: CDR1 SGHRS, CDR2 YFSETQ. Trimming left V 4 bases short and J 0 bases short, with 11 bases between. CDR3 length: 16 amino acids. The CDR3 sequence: CASSPQPFSGANVLTF. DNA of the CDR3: TGCGCCAGCAGCCCCCAACCGTTCTCTGGGGCCAACGTCCTGACTTTC.

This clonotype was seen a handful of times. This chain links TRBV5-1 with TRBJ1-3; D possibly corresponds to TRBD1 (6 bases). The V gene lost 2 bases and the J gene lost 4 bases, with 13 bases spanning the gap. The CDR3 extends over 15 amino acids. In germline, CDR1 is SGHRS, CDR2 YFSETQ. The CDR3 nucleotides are TGCGCCAGCAGCTTATCGTTCAGGGGAGGAAACACCATATATTTT. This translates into CASSLSFRGGNTIYF.

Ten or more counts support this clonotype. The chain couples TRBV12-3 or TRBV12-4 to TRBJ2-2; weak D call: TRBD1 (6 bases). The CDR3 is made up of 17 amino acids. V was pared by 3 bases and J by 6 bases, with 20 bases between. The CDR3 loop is CASSLQGTMFVAGELFF. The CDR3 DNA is TGTGCCAGCAGTTTGCAGGGGACGATGTTTGTTGCCGGGGAGCTGTTTTTT.